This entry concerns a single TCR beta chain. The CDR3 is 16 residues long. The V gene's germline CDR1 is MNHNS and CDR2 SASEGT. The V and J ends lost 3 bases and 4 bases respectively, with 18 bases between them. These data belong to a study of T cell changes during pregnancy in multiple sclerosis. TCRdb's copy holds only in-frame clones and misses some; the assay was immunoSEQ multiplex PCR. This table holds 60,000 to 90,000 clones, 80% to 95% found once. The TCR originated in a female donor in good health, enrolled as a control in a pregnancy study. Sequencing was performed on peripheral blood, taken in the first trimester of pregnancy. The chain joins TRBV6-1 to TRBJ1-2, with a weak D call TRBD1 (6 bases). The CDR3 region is CASSEPTGSRGYGYTF. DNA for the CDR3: TGTGCCAGCAGTGAGCCTACAGGGTCAAGAGGCTATGGCTACACCTTC.